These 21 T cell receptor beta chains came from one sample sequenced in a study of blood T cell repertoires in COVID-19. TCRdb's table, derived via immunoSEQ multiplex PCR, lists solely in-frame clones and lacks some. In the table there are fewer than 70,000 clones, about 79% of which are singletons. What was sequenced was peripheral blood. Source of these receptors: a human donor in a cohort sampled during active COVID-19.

CDR3 DNA: TGTGCCAGCAGTTCTACGGTCTTCACTGAAGCTTTCTTT. Translation: CASSSTVFTEAFF. The chain combines TRBV27 with TRBJ1-1; D is undetermined. Germline V gene lookup returns CDR1 MNHEY and CDR2 SMNVEV (reference sequence). Trimming removed 4 bases at V and 4 bases at J, with 10 bases between. The CDR3 is 13 residues long.

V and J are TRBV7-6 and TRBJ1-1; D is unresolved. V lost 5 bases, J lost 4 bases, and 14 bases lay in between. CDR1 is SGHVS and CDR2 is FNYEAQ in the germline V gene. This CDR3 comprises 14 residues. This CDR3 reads CASSLVGRSTEAFF. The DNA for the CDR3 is TGTGCCAGCAGCCTCGTGGGTAGGAGCACTGAAGCTTTCTTT.

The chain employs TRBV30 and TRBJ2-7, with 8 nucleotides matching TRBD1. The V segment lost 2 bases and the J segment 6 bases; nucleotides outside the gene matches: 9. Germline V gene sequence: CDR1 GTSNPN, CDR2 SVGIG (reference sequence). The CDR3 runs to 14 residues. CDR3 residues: CAWSPRTGLFEQYF. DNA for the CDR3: TGTGCCTGGAGTCCCCGGACAGGGTTGTTCGAGCAGTACTTC.

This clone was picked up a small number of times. CDR3 sequence: CASGQRTDTQYF. DNA for the CDR3: TGTGCCAGCGGGCAACGCACAGATACGCAGTATTTT. The rearrangement links TRBV27 to TRBJ2-3, with D unresolved. Germline CDR1 and CDR2: MNHEY and SMNVEV (reference sequence). The V and J ends lost 8 bases and 1 base respectively, with 7 bases between them. The CDR3 runs to 12 residues.

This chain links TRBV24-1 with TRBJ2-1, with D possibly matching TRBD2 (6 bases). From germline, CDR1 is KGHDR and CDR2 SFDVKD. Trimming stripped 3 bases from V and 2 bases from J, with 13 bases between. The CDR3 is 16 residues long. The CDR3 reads CATSDQRAGTYNEQFF. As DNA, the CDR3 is TGTGCCACCAGTGATCAGCGGGCTGGGACCTACAATGAGCAGTTCTTC.

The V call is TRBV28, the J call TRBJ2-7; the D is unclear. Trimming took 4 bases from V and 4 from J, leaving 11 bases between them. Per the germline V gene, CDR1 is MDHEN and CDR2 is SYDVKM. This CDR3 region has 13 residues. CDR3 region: CASSSRARYEQYF. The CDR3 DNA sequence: TGTGCCAGCAGTTCTCGTGCACGGTACGAGCAGTACTTC.

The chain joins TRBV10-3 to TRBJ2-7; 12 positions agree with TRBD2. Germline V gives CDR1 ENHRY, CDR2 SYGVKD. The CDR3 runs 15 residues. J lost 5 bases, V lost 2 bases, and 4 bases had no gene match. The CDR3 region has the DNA TGTGCCATCAGTGAGCTGGGACTAGCGGGTGACGAGCAGTACTTC. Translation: CAISELGLAGDEQYF.

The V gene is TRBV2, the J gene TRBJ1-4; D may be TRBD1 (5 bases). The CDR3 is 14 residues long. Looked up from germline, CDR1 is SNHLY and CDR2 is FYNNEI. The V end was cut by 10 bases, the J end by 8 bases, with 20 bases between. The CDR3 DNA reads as TGTGCCACCCCATGGGTGCAGGGTCAAGAAAAACTGTTTTTT. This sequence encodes CATPWVQGQEKLFF. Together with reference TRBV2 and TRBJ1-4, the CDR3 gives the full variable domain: EPEVTQTPSHQVTQMGQEVILRCVPISNHLYFYWYRQILGQKVEFLVSFYNNEISEKSEIFDDQFSVERPDGSNFTLKIRSTKLEDSAMYFCATPWVQGQEKLFFGSGTQLSVL.

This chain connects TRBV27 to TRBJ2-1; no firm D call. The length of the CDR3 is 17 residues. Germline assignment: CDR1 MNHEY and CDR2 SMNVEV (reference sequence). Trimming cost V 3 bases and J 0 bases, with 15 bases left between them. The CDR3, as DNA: TGTGCCAGCAGTTTTCCCCCCACGGGTATCTCCTACAATGAGCAGTTCTTC. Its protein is CASSFPPTGISYNEQFF.

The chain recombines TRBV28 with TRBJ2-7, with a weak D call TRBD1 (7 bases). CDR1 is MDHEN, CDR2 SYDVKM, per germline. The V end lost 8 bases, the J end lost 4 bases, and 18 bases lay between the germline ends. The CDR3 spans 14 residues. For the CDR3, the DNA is TGTGCCAGCGGGGTGTCAGGGGGGAAGTACGAGCAGTACTTC. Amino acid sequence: CASGVSGGKYEQYF.

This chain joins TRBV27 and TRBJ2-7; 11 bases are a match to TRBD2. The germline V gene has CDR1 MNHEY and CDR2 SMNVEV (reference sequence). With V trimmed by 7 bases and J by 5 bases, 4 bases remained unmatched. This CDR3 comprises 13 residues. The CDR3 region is CASNSGGANEQYF. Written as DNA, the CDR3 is TGTGCCAGCAATAGCGGGGGGGCCAACGAGCAGTACTTC.

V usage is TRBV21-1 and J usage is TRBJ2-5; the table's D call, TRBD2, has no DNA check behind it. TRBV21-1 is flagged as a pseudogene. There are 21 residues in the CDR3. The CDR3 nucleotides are TGTGCCAGCAGCAAATTCAGACCGGGACTAGCGGGAGTAAAACGTGGGGAGACCCAGTACTTC. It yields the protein CASSKFRPGLAGVKRGETQYF.

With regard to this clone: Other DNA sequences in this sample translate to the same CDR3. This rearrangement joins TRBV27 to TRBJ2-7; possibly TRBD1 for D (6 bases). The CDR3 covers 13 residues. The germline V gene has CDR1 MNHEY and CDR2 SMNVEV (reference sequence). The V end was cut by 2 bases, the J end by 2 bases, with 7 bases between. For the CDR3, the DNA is TGTGCCAGCAGTTTAGGACAGACCTACGAGCAGTACTTC. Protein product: CASSLGQTYEQYF.

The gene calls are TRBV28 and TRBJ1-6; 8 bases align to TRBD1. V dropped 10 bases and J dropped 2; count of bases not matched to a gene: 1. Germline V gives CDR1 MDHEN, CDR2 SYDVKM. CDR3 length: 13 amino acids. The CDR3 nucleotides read TGTGCCACGGGACAGGCCTATAATTCACCCCTCCACTTT. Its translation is CATGQAYNSPLHF.

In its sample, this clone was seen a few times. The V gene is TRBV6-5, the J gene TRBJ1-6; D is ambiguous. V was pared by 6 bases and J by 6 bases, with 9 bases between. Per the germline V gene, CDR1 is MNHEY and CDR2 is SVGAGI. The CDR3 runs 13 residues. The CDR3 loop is CASRRSGNSPLHF. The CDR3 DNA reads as TGTGCCAGCAGGAGATCGGGTAATTCACCCCTCCACTTT.

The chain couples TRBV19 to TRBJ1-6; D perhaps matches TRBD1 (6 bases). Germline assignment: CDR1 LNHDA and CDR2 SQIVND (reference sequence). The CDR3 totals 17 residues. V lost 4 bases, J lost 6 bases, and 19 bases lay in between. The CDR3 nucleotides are TGTGCCAGTAGTACCTGGGCGGGGGACACGTCTAATTCACCCCTCCACTTT. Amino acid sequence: CASSTWAGDTSNSPLHF.

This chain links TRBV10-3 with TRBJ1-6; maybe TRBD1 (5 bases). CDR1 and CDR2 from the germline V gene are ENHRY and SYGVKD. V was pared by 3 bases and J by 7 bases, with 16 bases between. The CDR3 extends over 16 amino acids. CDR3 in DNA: TGTGCCATCAGTGAATCCCCGGGCAGGGTAAATTCACCCCTCCACTTT. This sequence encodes CAISESPGRVNSPLHF.

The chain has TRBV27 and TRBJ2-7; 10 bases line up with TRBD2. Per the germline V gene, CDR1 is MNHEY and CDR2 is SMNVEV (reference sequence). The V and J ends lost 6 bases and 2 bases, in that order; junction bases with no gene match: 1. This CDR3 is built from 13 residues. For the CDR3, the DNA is TGTGCCAGCAGCAGCGGGAGGGCCTACGAGCAGTACTTC. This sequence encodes CASSSGRAYEQYF.

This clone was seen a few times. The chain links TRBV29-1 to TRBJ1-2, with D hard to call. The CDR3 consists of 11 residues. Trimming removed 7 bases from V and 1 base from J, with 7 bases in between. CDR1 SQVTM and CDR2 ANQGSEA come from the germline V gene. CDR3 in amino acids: CSATVNYGYTF. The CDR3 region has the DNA TGCAGCGCTACAGTTAACTATGGCTACACCTTC.

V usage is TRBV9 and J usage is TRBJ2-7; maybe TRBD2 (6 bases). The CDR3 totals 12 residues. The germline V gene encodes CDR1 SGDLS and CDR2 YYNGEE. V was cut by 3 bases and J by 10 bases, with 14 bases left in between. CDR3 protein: CASSAEGREQYF. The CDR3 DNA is TGTGCCAGCAGCGCAGAGGGGCGGGAACAGTACTTC. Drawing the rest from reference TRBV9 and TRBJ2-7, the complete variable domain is DSGVTQTPKHLITATGQRVTLRCSPRSGDLSVYWYQQSLDQGLQFLIQYYNGEERAKGNILERFSAQQFPDLHSELNLSSLELGDSALYFCASSAEGREQYFGPGTRLTVT.

CDR3 amino acids: CASSFTGSYEQYF. The DNA for the CDR3 is TGTGCCAGCAGTTTCACAGGGAGCTACGAGCAGTACTTC. The J gene is TRBJ2-7, the V gene TRBV12-3 or TRBV12-4; D is perhaps TRBD1 (6 bases). The ends were cut back, 3 bases at V and 3 bases at J, with 9 bases in the middle. The CDR3 contains 13 residues.